Following are 9 T cell receptor beta chains from one sample sequenced in a study of tumor and adjacent non-tumor tissue in lung cancer. The library came from three nested PCR rounds adapted from ARM-PCR protocols. TCRdb re-called the multiplex PCR reads with MiXCR, one entry per CDR3 protein. The sample lists tens of thousands of distinct CDR3 sequences, 55% to 80% seen once, with under 9.5% in the top ten. RNA was extracted from bulk tissue without any cell sorting. Sequencing was carried out using lung tumor tissue. These receptors were collected from a woman aged 40 to 50 with non-small cell lung cancer.

As for this clonotype: An end of the junction differs from the germline gene, which may be a read error. This CDR3 is CASSQEAEDTQHF. The CDR3 DNA reads TGTGCCAGCAGCCAAGAGGCAGAGGATACGCAGCATTTC. The chain links TRBV4-2 to TRBJ2-3; no clear D gene. Germline-derived CDR1 and CDR2 are LGHNA and YNFKEQ. The CDR3 extends over 13 amino acids.

On this clonotype itself: At one boundary the junction diverges from the germline segment, which might be a read error. J is TRBJ2-7 and V is TRBV6-1, with unresolved D. The germline V gene has CDR1 MNHNS and CDR2 SASEGT. The CDR3 is 14 amino acids. The CDR3: CANSRLGSAYEQYF. DNA for the CDR3: TGTGCCAACAGCCGGTTAGGGTCCGCCTACGAGCAGTACTTT.

As regards this clonotype: The germline gene is not matched at one end of the junction; a read error may be the cause. The chain uses TRBV6-1 and TRBJ2-7; D is unresolved. Per germline, CDR1 MNHNS and CDR2 SASEGT. The CDR3 contains 12 residues. CDR3 nucleotides: TGTACCAGCAGCATACAGAACTACGAGCAGTACTTC. It yields the protein CTSSIQNYEQYF.

Details on this clonotype: One end of the junction is discordant with germline, which a read error may explain. The J gene is TRBJ2-3, the V gene TRBV11-2; 9 nucleotides align to TRBD2. CDR3 length equals 17 residues. The germline gives CDR1 SGHAT, CDR2 FQNNGV. The CDR3 sequence is CSSSLVGGGESTDTQYF. CDR3 sequence (DNA): TGTTCCAGCAGTTTAGTTGGCGGGGGGGAGAGCACAGATACGCAGTATTTT. Filled out from reference TRBV11-2 and TRBJ2-3, the complete variable domain reads EAGVAQSPRYKIIEKRQSVAFWCNPISGHATLYWYQQILGQGPKLLIQFQNNGVVDDSQLPKDRFSAERLKGVDSTLKIQPAKLEDSAVYLCSSSLVGGGESTDTQYFGPGTRLTVL.

With regard to this clonotype: Its ends do not fully match the called genes, so a read error is possible. The chain has TRBV4-2 and TRBJ1-5; D might be TRBD1 (5 bases). The germline V gene encodes CDR1 LGHNA and CDR2 YNFKEQ. This CDR3 comprises 15 residues. Here the CDR3 reads CASSQDGTGNQPQHF. CDR3 bases: TGTGCCAGCAGCCAAGACGGGACCGGCAATCAGCCCCAGCATTTC.

This clonotype was seen more than once but under ten times. One end of the junction is discordant with germline, which a read error may explain. The chain employs TRBV7-8 and TRBJ1-1; D ambiguous. The CDR3 is 15 residues long. Germline CDR1 is SGHVS and CDR2 is FQNEAQ. The CDR3 region is CASIKDGNVNIEAFF. CDR3 nucleotide sequence: TGTGCCAGCATCAAGGACGGGAACGTGAACATTGAAGCTTTCTTT.

In regard to this clonotype: The junction differs from germline at one of its ends, possibly a read error. The chain has TRBV11-3 and TRBJ2-3; D call uncertain. The CDR3 is made up of 14 amino acids. The germline CDR1 and CDR2 sequences are SGHNT and YENEEA. Written as DNA, the CDR3 is TGTGCCAGCAGCTTCTTGAGTCTCACTGATAGGCAGTATTTT. Protein sequence: CASSFLSLTDRQYF.

About this clonotype itself: In this CDR3 the conserved last residue, phenylalanine or tryptophan, is missing, so a read error is likely. The chain combines TRBV2 with TRBJ2-2; TRBD1 might be the D (6 bases). The V gene's germline CDR1 is SNHLY and CDR2 FYNNEI. V lost 11 bases and J 8 bases, leaving 21 bases between the germline ends. This CDR3 has 14 amino acids. CDR3 protein: CAGQDAGDMGELFS. The DNA of the CDR3 is TGTGCCGGCCAAGACGCAGGGGACATGGGGGAGCTGTTTTCT.

As for this clonotype: At one end, the junction sequence differs from germline, possibly due to a read error. V usage is TRBV11-3 and J usage is TRBJ2-5; TRBD2 is a possible D gene (6 bases). Germline CDR1 SGHNT, CDR2 YENEEA. CDR3 size: 15 residues. CDR3 nucleotide sequence: TGTGCCAACAGCTTAGAACAGTCCCGCGGGGAGACCCACTACTTC. Amino acid sequence: CANSLEQSRGETHYF.